This TCR beta chain comes out of a study of CD8+ T cells in alopecia areata. The V end lost 1 base, the J end lost 6 bases, and 14 bases lay between the germline ends. The CDR3 consists of 14 residues. Germline V CDR1 and CDR2: SGHRS, YFSETQ. Reverse transcribed after extraction, RNA yielded cDNA as the sequencing template. Measured with immunoSEQ multiplex PCR; TCRdb has only the in-frame clones, and not every one. Of some 170,000 clones listed, less than 75% are singletons. Study results and limitations: Lesional tissue from the scalp (especially in alopecia totalis/universalis) showed higher clonality than normal scalp.

On this clone: Its antigen is unidentified.

Sample: CD8+ T cells sorted from blood, taken at week 0. The chain carries TRBV5-1 and TRBJ2-7; D unclear. This clonotype was obtained from a human donor with alopecia areata. The CDR3 protein is CASSLRDNRAEQYF. CDR3 bases: TGCGCCAGCAGCTTGCGCGACAACCGTGCCGAGCAGTACTTC.